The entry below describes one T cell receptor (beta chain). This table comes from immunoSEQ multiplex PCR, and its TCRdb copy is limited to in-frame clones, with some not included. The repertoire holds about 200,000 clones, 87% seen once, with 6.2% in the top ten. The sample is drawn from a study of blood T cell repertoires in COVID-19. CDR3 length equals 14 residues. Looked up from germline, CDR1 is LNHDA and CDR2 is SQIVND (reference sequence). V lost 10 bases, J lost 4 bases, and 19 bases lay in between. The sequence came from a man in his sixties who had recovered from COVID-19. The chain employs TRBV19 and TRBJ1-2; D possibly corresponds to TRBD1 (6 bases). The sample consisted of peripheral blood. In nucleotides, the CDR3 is TGTGCCACCTCCCTCGGAACAGGGACCTATGGCTACACCTTC. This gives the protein CATSLGTGTYGYTF.